These 20 T cell receptor beta chains originate from one sample sequenced in a study of neurological immune-mediated disorders. TCRdb passed the 5' RACE reads through MiXCR, listing each CDR3 protein once. The sample holds tens of thousands of distinct CDR3 sequences, about 10% seen once. The sequenced sample consisted of PBMCs. Receptor source: a woman aged 60 to 75 with HTLV-1-associated myelopathy (HAM/TSP).

This clonotype was detected ten times or more. The chain couples TRBV6-5 to TRBJ1-2; TRBD1 matches at 7 bases. J was trimmed by 8 bases and V by 4 bases; bases with no gene match: 7. The CDR3 loop spans 13 amino acids. From germline, CDR1 is MNHEY and CDR2 SVGAGI. CDR3 region: CASSFHDRDGYTF. In DNA, the CDR3 is TGTGCCAGCAGTTTTCATGACAGGGACGGCTACACCTTC.

In its sample, this clonotype was seen many times. This chain joins TRBV5-8 and TRBJ1-1; D may be TRBD1 (5 bases). The germline V gene has CDR1 SGHTS and CDR2 YDEGEE. V lost 7 bases and J 1 base, leaving 11 bases between the germline ends. The CDR3 loop spans 13 amino acids. CDR3 sequence: CASRQRGNTEAFF. As DNA, the CDR3 is TGTGCCAGCCGGCAAAGGGGGAACACTGAAGCTTTCTTT.

This clonotype appeared many times. This sequence joins TRBV6-5 and TRBJ1-5; tentatively, D is TRBD1 (6 bases). Germline CDR1 and CDR2: MNHEY and SVGAGI. V was clipped by 2 bases and J by 1 base, with 9 bases between them. The CDR3 consists of 15 residues. CDR3 in DNA: TGTGCCAGCAGTTACGGGACACCGAGCAATCAGCCCCAGCATTTT. Its translation: CASSYGTPSNQPQHF.

This clonotype was observed many times. This chain connects TRBV4-1 to TRBJ1-2; D is uncertain. The V and J ends lost 1 base and 2 bases respectively, with 5 bases between them. Germline-derived CDR1 and CDR2 are MGHRA and YSYEKL. This CDR3 has 13 residues. This CDR3 is CASSQVGNYGYTF. DNA of the CDR3: TGCGCCAGCAGCCAAGTGGGAAACTATGGCTACACCTTC.

This chain joins TRBV7-6 and TRBJ2-1; D gene uncertain. Germline V gives CDR1 SGHVS, CDR2 FNYEAQ. Trimming removed 5 bases at V and 0 bases at J, with 11 bases between. This CDR3 is 15 amino acids long. CDR3 protein: CASSESTSSYNEQFF. CDR3 bases: TGTGCCAGCAGCGAAAGCACAAGCTCCTACAATGAGCAGTTCTTC.

This clonotype was counted at least ten times. The chain is built from TRBV4-1 and TRBJ1-5; D ambiguous. The V gene's germline CDR1 is MGHRA and CDR2 YSYEKL. Trimming removed 0 bases from V and 1 base from J, with 1 base in between. The CDR3 is 13 residues long. DNA of the CDR3: TGCGCCAGCAGCCAAGAAAGCAATCAGCCCCAGCATTTT. It encodes CASSQESNQPQHF.

Relative to its sample, this clonotype is medium-sized. The rearrangement uses TRBV5-1 and TRBJ1-1; no firm D call. Deletions cut 5 bases from V and 0 bases from J, with 11 bases between. From germline, CDR1 is SGHRS and CDR2 YFSETQ. The CDR3 consists of 14 residues. The CDR3 is CASRVGWLNTEAFF. The CDR3 nucleotides read TGCGCCAGCAGAGTAGGGTGGTTGAACACTGAAGCTTTCTTT.

This clonotype is judged medium-sized. This chain uses TRBV7-8 with TRBJ1-4; D is uncertain. CDR3 length: 14 residues. Germline loops: CDR1 SGHVS, CDR2 FQNEAQ. V was trimmed by 3 bases and J by 4 bases, leaving 9 bases between them. CDR3 sequence reads: CASSFDGDNEKLFF. CDR3 nucleotides: TGTGCCAGCAGCTTCGACGGAGATAATGAAAAACTGTTTTTT.

This clonotype was recorded at least ten times. The chain recombines TRBV20-1 with TRBJ2-4, with D hard to call. This CDR3 contains 12 residues. Germline V gives CDR1 DFQATT, CDR2 SNEGSKA (reference sequence). V lost 6 bases, J lost 0 bases, and 6 bases lay in between. The CDR3: CSAALAKNIQYF. In DNA form, the CDR3 reads TGCAGTGCCGCCCTAGCCAAAAACATTCAGTACTTC.

Many counts were recorded for this clonotype. One junction end disagrees with the germline gene, perhaps due to a read error. The DNA for the CDR3 is TGTGCCACCAGCCTCGTTAACGGGGTGAAGGACTTC. Translating gives CATSLVNGVKDF. V gene TRBV15 combines with J gene TRBJ2-4; tentative D call: TRBD2 (5 bases). The CDR3 has 12 amino acids. CDR1 and CDR2 from the germline V gene are LNHNV and YYDKDF (reference sequence).

This clonotype is termed medium-sized. This chain uses TRBV20-1 with TRBJ1-5; TRBD1 aligns across 8 bases. Germline CDR1 and CDR2: DFQATT and SNEGSKA (reference sequence). V was clipped by 6 bases and J by 5 bases; unmatched bases: 6. The CDR3 has 13 residues. The CDR3 bases are TGCAGTGCCCATGGACAGGGTGATCAGCCCCAGCATTTT. It encodes CSAHGQGDQPQHF.

This clonotype was observed many times. The V call is TRBV20-1, the J call TRBJ2-1; 11 bases fit TRBD2. CDR3 length equals 14 residues. Germline trimming cut 7 bases from V and 4 bases from J; bases unmatched to any gene: 6. Germline CDR1 DFQATT, CDR2 SNEGSKA (reference sequence). The CDR3 is CSVLTSGAYNEQFF. DNA for the CDR3: TGCAGTGTTCTGACTAGCGGGGCGTACAATGAGCAGTTCTTC.

Ten or more counts support this clonotype. The rearrangement uses TRBV7-6 and TRBJ2-6, with 8 bases that match TRBD1. This CDR3 comprises 19 residues. The V segment lost 2 bases and the J segment 2 bases; nucleotides outside the gene matches: 11. The germline gives CDR1 SGHVS, CDR2 FNYEAQ. CDR3 sequence reads: CASSLYGSETGAGANVLTF. DNA for the CDR3: TGTGCCAGCAGCTTATACGGGTCCGAGACAGGGGCTGGGGCCAACGTCCTGACTTTC. The variable domain in full, completed from reference TRBV7-6 and TRBJ2-6, reads GAGVSQSPRYKVTKRGQDVALRCDPISGHVSLYWYRQALGQGPEFLTYFNYEAQQDKSGLPNDRFSAERPEGSISTLTIQRTEQRDSAMYRCASSLYGSETGAGANVLTFGAGSRLTVL.

This clonotype came up many times. This sequence joins TRBV10-2 and TRBJ2-3, with 7 bases matching TRBD2. This CDR3 region has 14 residues. CDR1 is WSHSY and CDR2 is SAAADI in the germline V gene. Germline trimming cut 7 bases from V and 2 bases from J; bases unmatched to any gene: 6. The CDR3 loop reads CASTERENTDTQYF. In nucleotides, the CDR3 is TGCGCCAGCACCGAGCGGGAAAACACAGATACGCAGTATTTT.

Ten or more counts support this clonotype. The chain recombines TRBV6-1 with TRBJ1-2; D perhaps matches TRBD1 (6 bases). CDR3 size: 14 residues. V was clipped by 5 bases and J by 4 bases, with 14 bases between them. Germline lookup yields CDR1 MNHNS and CDR2 SASEGT. This chain's CDR3 is CASSRPSGAYGYTF. CDR3 DNA sequence: TGTGCCAGCAGTAGACCTTCAGGGGCCTATGGCTACACCTTC.

In its sample, this clonotype was seen many times. The chain joins TRBV20-1 to TRBJ2-7; TRBD2 matches 7 bases. With V trimmed by 3 bases and J by 4 bases, 9 bases remained unmatched. Per the germline V gene, CDR1 is DFQATT and CDR2 is SNEGSKA (reference sequence). This CDR3 comprises 14 residues. CDR3 protein: CSARGGIAGYEQYF. The CDR3 bases are TGCAGTGCTAGGGGGGGGATTGCGGGATACGAGCAGTACTTC.

At least ten counts were recorded for this clonotype. J is TRBJ2-3 and V is TRBV11-2; TRBD2 agrees at 9 bases. Trimming cost V 1 base and J 4 bases; bases outside gene matches: 6. The V gene's germline CDR1 is SGHAT and CDR2 FQNNGV. The CDR3 contains 16 residues. CDR3 sequence: CASSLGVSGGADTQYF. CDR3 coding DNA: TGTGCCAGCAGCTTAGGGGTTAGCGGGGGAGCAGATACGCAGTATTTT.

This clonotype was seen ten or more times. This chain uses TRBV7-9 with TRBJ2-7; maybe TRBD2 (6 bases). V lost 3 bases to trimming and J lost 2 bases, with 8 bases between them. This CDR3 is 13 amino acids long. The germline CDR1 and CDR2 sequences are SEHNR and FQNEAQ (reference sequence). The chain's CDR3 is CASSFPGAYEQYF. Written as DNA, the CDR3 is TGTGCCAGCAGCTTCCCGGGAGCCTACGAGCAGTACTTC.

This clonotype appeared many times. The genes are TRBV15 and TRBJ1-5; D is perhaps TRBD1 (5 bases). CDR1 is LNHNV, CDR2 YYDKDF, per germline (reference sequence). Trimming removed 0 bases at V and 6 bases at J, with 15 bases between. The CDR3 totals 16 residues. As DNA, the CDR3 is TGTGCCACCAGCAGAGATCCCGCAGGGATTGGTCAGCCCCAGCATTTT. It encodes CATSRDPAGIGQPQHF.

In this sample, this clonotype turned up many times. The gene calls are TRBV7-8 and TRBJ2-5, with 11 bases fitting TRBD1. Per the germline V gene, CDR1 is SGHVS and CDR2 is FQNEAQ. The CDR3 is 15 residues long. Trimming at V came to 3 bases and at J to 4 bases, leaving 4 bases not matched to a gene. CDR3 sequence: CASSFGQGARETQYF. The CDR3 nucleotides read TGTGCCAGCAGCTTCGGACAGGGGGCAAGAGAGACCCAGTACTTC. The full variable domain, rest sourced from reference TRBV7-8 and TRBJ2-5, is GAGVSQSPRYKVAKRGQDVALRCDPISGHVSLFWYQQALGQGPEFLTYFQNEAQLDKSGLPSDRFFAERPEGSVSTLKIQRTQQEDSAVYLCASSFGQGARETQYFGPGTRLLVL.